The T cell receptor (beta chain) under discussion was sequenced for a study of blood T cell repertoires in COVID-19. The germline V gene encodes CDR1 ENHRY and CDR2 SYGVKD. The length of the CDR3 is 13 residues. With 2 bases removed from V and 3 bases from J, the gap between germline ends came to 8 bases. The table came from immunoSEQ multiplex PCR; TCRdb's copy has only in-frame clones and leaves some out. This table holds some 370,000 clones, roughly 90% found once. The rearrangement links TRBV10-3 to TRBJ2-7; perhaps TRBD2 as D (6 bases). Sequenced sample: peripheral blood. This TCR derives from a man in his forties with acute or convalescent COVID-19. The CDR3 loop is CAISEMEGYEQYF. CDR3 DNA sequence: TGTGCCATCAGTGAGATGGAGGGCTACGAGCAGTACTTC.